The next 22 T cell receptor beta chains were all read from a single sample in a study of PD-L1 blockade in urothelial cancer. Measured with immunoSEQ multiplex PCR; TCRdb has only the in-frame clones, and not every one. Of some 43,000 clones listed, approximately 80% are singletons. Time point indicated: pretreatment peripheral blood. The sequences come from PBMCs, collected around atezolizumab (anti-PD-L1) treatment. Receptors originate from a man between 60 and 70 years old with urothelial cancer.

This clone appeared a few times. The chain carries TRBV4-3 and TRBJ2-2, with a weak D call TRBD2 (6 bases). V was trimmed by 4 bases and J by 4 bases, leaving 10 bases between them. CDR1 is LGHNA, CDR2 YSLEER, per germline. The CDR3 sequence is 14 residues long. For the CDR3, the DNA is TGCGCCAGCAGCCTCGGACTAAGCACCGGGGAGCTGTTTTTT. The encoded protein is CASSLGLSTGELFF.

V gene TRBV7-8 combines with J gene TRBJ2-2; 9 nucleotides line up with TRBD1. Germline trimming cut 3 bases from V and 8 bases from J; bases unmatched to any gene: 4. Looked up from germline, CDR1 is SGHVS and CDR2 is FQNEAQ. CDR3 size: 14 residues. CDR3 loop: CASSLGQGRGELFF. The CDR3 DNA reads as TGTGCCAGCAGCTTGGGACAGGGCAGAGGGGAGCTGTTTTTT. The entire variable domain, with the rest obtained from reference TRBV7-8 and TRBJ2-2, is as follows: GAGVSQSPRYKVAKRGQDVALRCDPISGHVSLFWYQQALGQGPEFLTYFQNEAQLDKSGLPSDRFFAERPEGSVSTLKIQRTQQEDSAVYLCASSLGQGRGELFFGEGSRLTVL.

In its sample, this clone was seen a few times. The V and J genes are TRBV2 and TRBJ1-1; unclear D gene. Germline CDR1 and CDR2: SNHLY and FYNNEI. The CDR3 consists of 12 residues. The V and J ends lost 5 bases and 0 bases respectively, with 4 bases between them. CDR3 sequence reads: CASSFMNTEAFF. CDR3 nucleotide sequence: TGTGCCAGCAGTTTCATGAACACTGAAGCTTTCTTT.

This clone turned up a few times. The rearrangement joins TRBV6-1 to TRBJ1-5; D unclear. Between the trimmed V and J ends, which lost 0 bases and 7 bases, there was a span of 7 bases. The germline CDR1 and CDR2 sequences are MNHNS and SASEGT. The length of the CDR3 is 13 residues. The CDR3 DNA follows: TGTGCCAGCAGTGAAGCTGGCGGCCAGCCCCAGCATTTT. Translation: CASSEAGGQPQHF.

The CDR3 loop is CASRQGLDQPQHF. CDR3 coding DNA: TGTGCCAGTCGACAGGGGCTCGATCAGCCCCAGCATTTT. This chain joins TRBV5-4 and TRBJ1-5; the match to TRBD1 covers 8 bases. The V and J ends lost 8 bases and 5 bases, in that order; junction bases with no gene match: 6. The CDR3 is 13 residues long. Germline CDR1 is SGHNT and CDR2 is YYREEE (reference sequence).

The chain has TRBV5-4 and TRBJ2-1; TRBD2 agrees at 13 bases. This CDR3 spans 15 amino acids. Germline V lookup: CDR1 SGHNT, CDR2 YYREEE (reference sequence). J lost 9 bases, V lost 4 bases, and 7 bases had no gene match. The CDR3 reads CASSVTSGRSAEQFF. The CDR3 DNA reads TGTGCCAGCAGCGTGACTAGCGGGAGGTCCGCTGAGCAGTTCTTC.

The V call is TRBV18, the J call TRBJ2-7; D is unclear. CDR1 is KGHSH and CDR2 is LQKENI in the germline V gene. Trimming removed 3 bases at V and 7 bases at J, with 13 bases between. This CDR3 has 13 amino acids. CDR3 DNA: TGTGCCAGCTCACCCGGGTTCGCTAGGGAGCAGTACTTC. It encodes CASSPGFAREQYF.

This clone was picked up one time. The CDR3 nucleotides read TGTGCCAGCAGTCCCGGACAGGGCTCCTACAATGAGCAGTTCTTC. The encoded protein is CASSPGQGSYNEQFF. V usage is TRBV27 and J usage is TRBJ2-1; 8 bases line up with TRBD1. With 5 bases clipped from V and 0 bases from J, the junction kept 3 bases outside the gene matches. This CDR3 is 15 amino acids long. Germline values: CDR1 MNHEY, CDR2 SMNVEV (reference sequence).

The chain is built from TRBV4-2 and TRBJ2-3; unclear D gene. Per germline, CDR1 LGHNA and CDR2 YNFKEQ. Deletions cut 0 bases from V and 3 bases from J, with 7 bases between. The CDR3 consists of 14 residues. CDR3 protein: CASSQEQATDTQYF. The CDR3 nucleotides read TGTGCCAGCAGCCAAGAACAAGCGACAGATACGCAGTATTTT.

The chain has TRBV4-2 and TRBJ2-7; a possible D gene is TRBD2 (6 bases). The CDR3 has 15 residues. Trimming removed 0 bases from V and 5 bases from J, with 14 bases in between. Germline CDR1 reads LGHNA; CDR2 reads YNFKEQ. The DNA of the CDR3 is TGTGCCAGCAGCCAAGATCGCGGGGCGTCCCACGAGCAGTACTTC. This translates into CASSQDRGASHEQYF.

This clone was seen once. J is TRBJ2-3 and V is TRBV5-4; no definite D call. Trimming removed 4 bases from V and 2 bases from J, with 14 bases in between. CDR1 and CDR2 (germline): SGHNT, YYREEE (reference sequence). The CDR3 is made up of 15 amino acids. The CDR3 sequence is CASSRDGADTDTQYF. The CDR3 coding sequence is TGTGCCAGCAGCCGCGACGGCGCGGACACAGATACGCAGTATTTT.

This chain links TRBV2 with TRBJ1-4; D call uncertain. The CDR3 has 12 residues. The germline V and J ends were trimmed by 6 bases and 6 bases, with 8 bases remaining between them. CDR1 and CDR2 (germline): SNHLY, FYNNEI. The CDR3 DNA reads TGTGCCAGCAGACTACAAGATGAAAAACTGTTTTTT. Its protein is CASRLQDEKLFF. Combining the CDR3 with reference TRBV2 and TRBJ1-4 gives the whole variable domain EPEVTQTPSHQVTQMGQEVILRCVPISNHLYFYWYRQILGQKVEFLVSFYNNEISEKSEIFDDQFSVERPDGSNFTLKIRSTKLEDSAMYFCASRLQDEKLFFGSGTQLSVL.

The chain is built from TRBV5-4 and TRBJ2-5, with a possible D match to TRBD2 (5 bases). The CDR3 has 15 amino acids. Germline CDR1 SGHNT, CDR2 YYREEE (reference sequence). The V end was cut by 0 bases, the J end by 5 bases, with 14 bases between. CDR3 protein: CASSLDPRSGETQYF. The CDR3 DNA reads TGTGCCAGCAGCTTGGATCCTAGGTCGGGGGAGACCCAGTACTTC.

The rearrangement uses TRBV4-1 and TRBJ2-7, with D maybe TRBD2 (5 bases). The V and J ends lost 1 base and 2 bases respectively, with 12 bases between them. The CDR3 is made up of 15 amino acids. CDR1 and CDR2 from the germline V gene are MGHRA and YSYEKL. The CDR3, as DNA: TGCGCCAGCAGCCAAGGGCCCCCGCGGGCCTACGAGCAGTACTTC. Protein product: CASSQGPPRAYEQYF.

V is TRBV5-1 and J is TRBJ2-3; D is perhaps TRBD2 (5 bases). V gave up 6 bases and J gave up 3 bases, with 14 bases separating them. This CDR3 comprises 14 residues. Per germline, CDR1 SGHRS and CDR2 YFSETQ. The CDR3 DNA reads TGCGCCAGCACCCCGGGAAGGTGGACAGATACGCAGTATTTT. Its translation: CASTPGRWTDTQYF.

This sequence joins TRBV7-9 and TRBJ2-3; 7 bases match TRBD2. CDR1 SEHNR and CDR2 FQNEAQ come from the germline V gene (reference sequence). The V and J ends lost 4 bases and 2 bases, in that order; junction bases with no gene match: 15. There are 18 residues in the CDR3. The CDR3 region is CASSSAAKAGRYTDTQYF. Here the CDR3 DNA reads TGTGCCAGCAGCTCCGCCGCGAAAGCGGGGCGTTACACAGATACGCAGTATTTT.

The J gene is TRBJ2-1, the V gene TRBV7-6; D is uncertain. The CDR3 is 13 residues long. Germline CDR1 and CDR2: SGHVS and FNYEAQ. V gave up 0 bases and J gave up 10 bases, with 10 bases separating them. CDR3 sequence: CASSLAVDREQFF. CDR3 DNA sequence: TGTGCCAGCAGCTTAGCGGTAGATCGCGAGCAGTTCTTC.

The J gene is TRBJ2-7, the V gene TRBV20-1; D ambiguous. Trimming shortened V by 3 bases and J by 3 bases, and 6 bases separated the two germline ends. CDR1 is DFQATT and CDR2 is SNEGSKA in the germline V gene (reference sequence). The CDR3 runs to 11 residues. CDR3 nucleotide sequence: TGCAGTGCTAGGGGCAGCTACGAGCAGTACTTC. As protein: CSARGSYEQYF.

This clone turned up a few times. Sequence at one end of the junction differs from germline and may be a read error. The gene calls are TRBV5-1 and TRBJ1-2; 7 bases fit TRBD1. The CDR3 extends over 15 amino acids. Germline loops: CDR1 SGHRS, CDR2 YFSETQ. The CDR3: CASRLATGTDYGYTF. The CDR3 nucleotides are TGCGCCAGCAGATTGGCCACCGGGACAGACTATGGCTACACCTTC.

The rearrangement links TRBV28 to TRBJ2-7, with D possibly matching TRBD2 (6 bases). V lost 7 bases, J lost 0 bases, and 10 bases lay in between. CDR3 length: 13 amino acids. Germline CDR1 MDHEN, CDR2 SYDVKM. The CDR3 DNA is TGTGCCAGCACATCTAGCGTCTCCTACGAGCAGTACTTC. Protein: CASTSSVSYEQYF.

V and J are TRBV28 and TRBJ2-6, with 9 bases lining up with TRBD1. The CDR3 consists of 17 residues. The ends lost 6 bases at V and 1 base at J; junction bases unmatched: 7. CDR1 and CDR2 from the germline V gene are MDHEN and SYDVKM. CDR3 amino acids: CASRSGTGSSGANVLTF. Written as DNA, the CDR3 is TGTGCCAGCAGGTCCGGGACAGGGTCGTCTGGGGCCAACGTCCTGACTTTC.

This rearrangement joins TRBV6-1 to TRBJ1-2; 9 bases agree with TRBD1. Trimming cost V 3 bases and J 7 bases; bases outside gene matches: 6. Germline CDR1 and CDR2: MNHNS and SASEGT. The CDR3 extends over 14 amino acids. The CDR3 nucleotides are TGTGCCAGCAGTGACGGGGACAGGGTCTCTGGCTACACCTTC. Translation gives CASSDGDRVSGYTF.